This T cell receptor beta chain originates from a study of T cells in Graves' hyperthyroidism and ophthalmopathy. Stable disease denoted Graves' hyperthyroidism without ophthalmopathy progression within 18 months. Exclusion criteria comprised uncontrolled infection, other autoimmune disease, pregnancy or lactation. TCR beta CDR3 regions were amplified from RNA transcripts. The study used the HTBI primer set for a first-round RT-PCR of the TCR CDR3. TCRdb re-analysed the multiplex PCR reads in MiXCR, keeping a single row per CDR3 protein. The sample holds hundreds of thousands of distinct CDR3 sequences, around 38% seen once. To note about this clonotype: Its target is not known.

This CDR3 spans 16 amino acids. V was trimmed by 0 bases and J by 1 base, leaving 11 bases between them. Germline V lookup: CDR1 SGHAT, CDR2 FQDESV (reference sequence). Study-wide findings and caveats: The model made its ophthalmopathy prediction, and onset followed a median approximately six months later.

Source material: blood. The V gene is TRBV11-1, the J gene TRBJ2-3; a possible D gene is TRBD2 (5 bases). The source is a man aged 18 to 29 with Graves' hyperthyroidism. The CDR3 here is CASSLAARARTDTQYF. The CDR3 DNA reads TGTGCCAGCAGCTTAGCCGCGCGGGCCCGCACAGATACGCAGTATTTT.